Presented here are 2 T cell receptor beta chains from one specimen sequenced in a study of blood T cell repertoires in COVID-19 (TCRdb year 2020). Receptors were amplified or captured by the immunoSEQ multiplex PCR assay. The table was pulled from immuneACCESS by TCRdb, which kept in-frame rearrangements only. Such tables lose some clones; where checked, under half of the loss comes from unresolved V genes, and the rest has no known cause. This sample comprises a few hundred thousand clones, 91% of them detected only once. The ten biggest clones cover 0.86% of the sample. The specimen sequenced was PBMCs or T cells enriched from blood (not recorded which). The receptor source for this set is a woman between 40 and 55 years old who had been exposed to COVID-19.

With respect to this clone: Relative to the germline gene, one junction end is altered; a read error may explain this. This chain connects TRBV25-1 to TRBJ1-1; 9 bases line up with TRBD1. The CDR3 consists of 13 residues. Germline CDR1 reads MGHDK; CDR2 reads SYGVNS. CDR3 sequence (DNA): TGTGCCAGCAGTGAATATAGGGACAGGGCGCCGCTCTTT. It specifies CASSEYRDRAPLF.

This rearrangement joins TRBV29-1 to TRBJ1-2, with TRBD1 matching 8 bases. The CDR3 runs to 11 residues. Germline values: CDR1 SQVTM, CDR2 ANQGSEA. Trimming removed 4 bases from V and 6 bases from J; junction bases left unmatched: 1. The CDR3 DNA sequence: TGCAGCGTTGCAGGGGGCGATGGCTACACCTTC. Its translation: CSVAGGDGYTF.